A single sample gave rise to the 29 T cell receptor beta chains below, sequenced in a study of blood T cells in healthy people across ages. Through a sample-barcoded 5' primer and a J-beta primer mix, a second PCR was run for roughly 6 to 11 cycles. One entry per CDR3 protein results from TCRdb running MiXCR on the 5' RACE reads. The data hold 650,000 to 1,000,000 distinct CDR3 sequences, with less than 60% observed a single time. The sequencing sample was made of blood. These receptors were obtained from an elderly man in good health.

This sequence joins TRBV20-1 and TRBJ2-3, with 9 bases identical to TRBD2. The V and J ends lost 0 bases and 3 bases, in that order; junction bases with no gene match: 7. The CDR3 runs 16 residues. The V gene's germline CDR1 is DFQATT and CDR2 SNEGSKA (reference sequence). As DNA, the CDR3 is TGCAGTGCTAGAGATTCCGCGGGGGGGAGAACAGATACGCAGTATTTT. Translating it yields CSARDSAGGRTDTQYF.

This clonotype was counted between two and nine times. The genes are TRBV6-6 and TRBJ1-4, with 10 positions matching TRBD1. CDR3 size: 13 residues. Germline V gene data show CDR1 as MNHNY and CDR2 as SVGAGI (reference sequence). V dropped 2 bases and J dropped 11; count of bases not matched to a gene: 2. CDR3 nucleotides: TGTGCCAGCAGTTACGAGGGACAGGGGAAACTGTTTTTT. Its protein is CASSYEGQGKLFF.

The J gene is TRBJ2-3, the V gene TRBV6-5; TRBD1 might be the D (6 bases). Germline CDR1 MNHEY, CDR2 SVGAGI. V was cut by 0 bases and J by 0 bases, with 19 bases left in between. This CDR3 is 19 amino acids long. The chain's CDR3 is CASSYSPERTEYSTDTQYF. In DNA form, the CDR3 reads TGTGCCAGCAGTTACTCGCCCGAAAGGACAGAGTATAGCACAGATACGCAGTATTTT.

Details on this clonotype: This may be a read error: a much more frequent sequence differs by one nucleotide. V is TRBV7-2 and J is TRBJ2-7, with D maybe TRBD2 (6 bases). Gene TRBJ2-5 matches the end of the DNA better, so the J call may be wrong. The CDR3 spans 14 residues. Per the germline V gene, CDR1 is SGHTA and CDR2 is FQGNSA. The CDR3 DNA reads TGTGTCAGCAGCCCCCGGGACTTCCAAGAGACCCAGTACTTC. It encodes CVSSPRDFQETQYF.

The chain joins TRBV20-1 to TRBJ2-7, with 8 bases aligning to TRBD2. The CDR3 is 13 amino acids. Trimming removed 6 bases from V and 5 bases from J; junction bases left unmatched: 9. Germline CDR1 DFQATT, CDR2 SNEGSKA (reference sequence). DNA of the CDR3: TGCAGTGCGCCTACTAGCGGTTGGAACGAGCAGTACTTC. Protein product: CSAPTSGWNEQYF.

This clonotype has just a few counts. This chain links TRBV9 with TRBJ2-5; 9 positions match TRBD1. Losses at the gene ends were 1 base for V and 7 bases for J; bases not matched to a gene: 17. The CDR3 totals 18 residues. CDR1 and CDR2 from the germline V gene are SGDLS and YYNGEE. The CDR3 DNA reads as TGTGCCAGCAGCGTATCCACTCCGGGACAGGGCTCTGCGGGGACCCAGTACTTC. This sequence encodes CASSVSTPGQGSAGTQYF.

There are a few counts of this clonotype. The chain carries TRBV6-2 or TRBV6-3 and TRBJ1-2, with D perhaps matching TRBD1 (5 bases). Trimming left V 5 bases short and J 0 bases short, with 13 bases between. The CDR3 totals 15 residues. Germline lookup yields CDR1 MNHEY and CDR2 SVGEGT. The CDR3 spells CASSKPGASNYGYTF. The CDR3 region has the DNA TGTGCCAGCAGTAAGCCTGGGGCTTCTAACTATGGCTACACCTTC.

The chain recombines TRBV27 with TRBJ1-1; D perhaps matches TRBD1 (5 bases). Trimming took off 6 bases at V and 3 bases at J, with 14 bases between the two ends. This CDR3 spans 14 amino acids. Germline V CDR1 and CDR2: MNHEY, SMNVEV (reference sequence). The DNA of the CDR3 is TGTGCCAGCAGGGATGGGGCTTTGGACACTGAAGCTTTCTTT. Protein: CASRDGALDTEAFF.

With respect to this clonotype: With a much larger clone just one base away, this may be a read error. The CDR3 coding sequence is TGCAGCGTTGAAGCCCCTCAGGGGGCGCGGGAGACCCAGTTCTTC. This gives the protein CSVEAPQGARETQFF. The chain joins TRBV29-1 to TRBJ2-5; possibly TRBD1 for D (8 bases). The J call may be faulty, since TRBJ2-1 better matches the DNA end. The CDR3 is 15 amino acids. The germline gives CDR1 SQVTM, CDR2 ANQGSEA.

The chain uses TRBV5-1 and TRBJ1-2; tentatively, D is TRBD1 (6 bases). V was shortened by 4 bases and J by 2 bases, with 15 bases between the two germline ends. The length of the CDR3 is 15 residues. Germline assignment: CDR1 SGHRS and CDR2 YFSETQ. The CDR3 nucleotides are TGCGCCAGCAGCCCGACGGGGGCAGGGAACTATGGCTACACCTTC. Protein: CASSPTGAGNYGYTF.

This clonotype was detected only a few times. V usage is TRBV5-1 and J usage is TRBJ2-1, with 14 bases identical to TRBD2. Germline trimming cut 0 bases from V and 7 bases from J; bases unmatched to any gene: 12. The germline V gene encodes CDR1 SGHRS and CDR2 YFSETQ. The CDR3 covers 19 residues. This CDR3 is CASSLDPPTSGRADNEQFF. The CDR3 nucleotides read TGCGCCAGCAGCTTGGACCCACCGACTAGCGGGAGGGCCGATAATGAGCAGTTCTTC.

This clonotype was picked up a small number of times. This sequence joins TRBV15 and TRBJ2-3; D remains unclear. Germline CDR1 is LNHNV and CDR2 is YYDKDF (reference sequence). V gave up 0 bases and J gave up 5 bases, with 12 bases separating them. CDR3 length: 15 amino acids. CDR3 DNA: TGTGCCACCAGCAGAGATCGGAGAGTGGAAGATACGCAGTATTTT. Amino acid sequence: CATSRDRRVEDTQYF.

CDR3 protein: CAWSPGVQQPQHF. CDR3 DNA sequence: TGTGCCTGGAGCCCCGGGGTCCAACAGCCCCAGCATTTT. The J gene is TRBJ1-5, the V gene TRBV30; D is unresolved. Deletions cut 3 bases from V and 7 bases from J, with 13 bases between. Germline CDR1 and CDR2: GTSNPN and SVGIG (reference sequence). The CDR3 is made up of 13 amino acids. Looking up the rest from reference TRBV30 and TRBJ1-5 gives the full variable domain: SQTIHQWPATLVQPVGSPLSLECTVEGTSNPNLYWYRQAAGRGLQLLFYSVGIGQISSEVPQNLSASRPQDRQFILSSKKLLLSDSGFYLCAWSPGVQQPQHFGDGTRLSIL.

The rearrangement links TRBV27 to TRBJ2-1; 8 bases agree with TRBD2. The closer fit of TRBJ2-7 to the DNA end suggests the J call may be wrong. Per the germline V gene, CDR1 is MNHEY and CDR2 is SMNVEV (reference sequence). The length of the CDR3 is 16 residues. CDR3 protein: CASTSAGALGGDEQYF. CDR3 DNA: TGTGCCAGCACGTCAGCGGGAGCCCTCGGGGGCGATGAGCAGTACTTC.

This clonotype has a handful of counts. The CDR3 region is CSALRQQETQYF. The DNA of the CDR3 is TGCAGTGCTTTGAGACAGCAAGAGACCCAGTACTTC. This chain links TRBV20-1 with TRBJ2-5; perhaps TRBD1 as D (5 bases). The germline V and J ends were trimmed by 5 bases and 2 bases, with 9 bases remaining between them. CDR3 length: 12 amino acids. Germline V lookup: CDR1 DFQATT, CDR2 SNEGSKA (reference sequence).

In its sample, this clonotype was seen a few times. The V gene is TRBV24-1, the J gene TRBJ2-1; the D gene is possibly TRBD1 (6 bases). The CDR3 is 13 residues long. V lost 7 bases and J 9 bases, leaving 15 bases between the germline ends. The germline CDR1 and CDR2 sequences are KGHDR and SFDVKD. The CDR3: CATRDGGRGEQFF. The CDR3 DNA sequence: TGTGCCACCAGGGATGGGGGCCGGGGTGAGCAGTTCTTC.

This rearrangement joins TRBV7-9 to TRBJ1-2, with 8 bases fitting TRBD1. The CDR3 sequence is 15 residues long. V trimming: 5 bases; J trimming: 4 bases; junction bases outside the gene matches: 9. Germline V gene sequence: CDR1 SEHNR, CDR2 FQNEAQ (reference sequence). The chain's CDR3 is CASSPPDRDSYGYTF. The CDR3 DNA reads TGTGCCAGCAGCCCCCCGGACAGGGACTCCTATGGCTACACCTTC. The whole variable domain, filled in from reference TRBV7-9 and TRBJ1-2, reads DTGVSQNPRHKITKRGQNVTFRCDPISEHNRLYWYRQTLGQGPEFLTYFQNEAQLEKSRLLSDRFSAERPKGSFSTLEIQRTEQGDSAMYLCASSPPDRDSYGYTFGSGTRLTVV.

The chain carries TRBV30 and TRBJ2-1; D call uncertain. The CDR3 is 11 amino acids. V was pared by 4 bases and J by 4 bases, with 5 bases between. The germline gives CDR1 GTSNPN, CDR2 SVGIG (reference sequence). CDR3 sequence: CAWIGYNEQFF. In DNA, the CDR3 is TGTGCCTGGATCGGATACAATGAGCAGTTCTTC.

In regard to this clonotype: A much larger clone is a single base away; this may be a read error. V usage is TRBV6-1 and J usage is TRBJ2-5, with TRBD1 matching 7 bases. Germline V CDR1 and CDR2: MNHNS, SASEGT. Trimming removed 9 bases from V and 11 bases from J; junction bases left unmatched: 18. CDR3 length equals 14 residues. Here the CDR3 reads CASIRDRVGIGQYF. The DNA for the CDR3 is TGTGCCAGTATACGAGACAGGGTTGGTATTGGGCAGTACTTC.

The CDR3 sequence is CASSPQQGTSGSWFF. The CDR3 DNA sequence: TGCGCCAGCAGCCCGCAACAGGGTACCAGCGGGAGTTGGTTCTTC. The genes are TRBV5-1 and TRBJ2-1; 8 bases fit TRBD2. Trimming cost V 4 bases and J 15 bases; bases outside gene matches: 18. Germline lookup yields CDR1 SGHRS and CDR2 YFSETQ. This CDR3 contains 15 residues.

The chain links TRBV12-3 or TRBV12-4 to TRBJ1-4; 9 nucleotides agree with TRBD1. J lost 1 base, V lost 1 base, and 4 bases had no gene match. This CDR3 is 17 amino acids long. The CDR3 DNA is TGTGCCAGCAGTTTAGGGACAGGGGCCCAAACTAATGAAAAACTGTTTTTT. Translating it yields CASSLGTGAQTNEKLFF.

J is TRBJ2-5 and V is TRBV30, with D possibly being TRBD2 (6 bases). Trimming removed 3 bases at V and 6 bases at J, with 14 bases between. CDR1 is GTSNPN and CDR2 is SVGIG in the germline V gene (reference sequence). This CDR3 has 13 residues. The CDR3 bases are TGTGCCTGGAGGCCAGGAGGGTTGAAGACCCAGTACTTC. Protein sequence: CAWRPGGLKTQYF.

The gene calls are TRBV20-1 and TRBJ2-1; 9 bases are a match to TRBD1. Trimming removed 3 bases from V and 8 bases from J; junction bases left unmatched: 14. This CDR3 comprises 16 residues. The germline V gene has CDR1 DFQATT and CDR2 SNEGSKA (reference sequence). Written as DNA, the CDR3 is TGCAGTGCTAGCCATTCGGGGACAGGGTTAGCGGATGAGCAGTTCTTC. It codes for CSASHSGTGLADEQFF.

The CDR3 protein is CASSHGTRLDYEQYF. DNA for the CDR3: TGTGCCAGCAGCCACGGGACACGTCTAGACTACGAGCAGTACTTC. The genes are TRBV3-1 and TRBJ2-7; TRBD1 is a possible D gene (6 bases). CDR1 LGHDT and CDR2 YNNKEL come from the germline V gene (reference sequence). Trimming took 3 bases from V and 3 from J, leaving 15 bases between them. This CDR3 comprises 15 residues.

In this sample, this clonotype turned up many times. The J gene is TRBJ2-1, the V gene TRBV5-5; D is unresolved. The V and J ends lost 4 bases and 5 bases respectively, with 10 bases between them. The V gene's germline CDR1 is SGHKS and CDR2 YYEKEE (reference sequence). The CDR3 has 13 residues. The CDR3 DNA follows: TGTGCCAGCAGCAGGACCATAGACAATGAGCAGTTCTTC. It translates to CASSRTIDNEQFF.

The V call is TRBV20-1, the J call TRBJ2-2, with D maybe TRBD2 (6 bases). The V gene lost 0 bases and the J gene lost 3 bases, with 14 bases spanning the gap. This CDR3 comprises 16 residues. Germline loops: CDR1 DFQATT, CDR2 SNEGSKA (reference sequence). For the CDR3, the DNA is TGCAGTGCTAGAGATGTCCGAGGCGGGGACACCGGGGAGCTGTTTTTT. Its protein is CSARDVRGGDTGELFF.

The CDR3 loop is CASSLYTGYEQYF. In DNA, the CDR3 is TGTGCCAGCAGCTTGTACACGGGATACGAGCAGTACTTC. This chain connects TRBV5-5 to TRBJ2-7; TRBD2 might be the D (5 bases). The length of the CDR3 is 13 residues. Germline V lookup: CDR1 SGHKS, CDR2 YYEKEE (reference sequence). The V end was cut by 1 base, the J end by 4 bases, with 9 bases between.

There are many counts of this clonotype. The chain carries TRBV28 and TRBJ2-3; 7 bases are a match to TRBD2. Germline lookup yields CDR1 MDHEN and CDR2 SYDVKM. CDR3 length: 16 amino acids. V lost 3 bases, J lost 1 base, and 7 bases stayed unmatched. The CDR3: CASSFSRGRRTDTQYF. The CDR3 DNA sequence: TGTGCCAGCAGTTTCAGTCGCGGGAGACGCACAGATACGCAGTATTTT.

The chain has TRBV7-3 and TRBJ2-3, with no clear D. The CDR3 has 16 residues. V was pared by 4 bases and J by 4 bases, with 18 bases between. CDR1 and CDR2 from the germline V gene are SGHTA and FQGTGA. In DNA form, the CDR3 reads TGTGCCAGCAGCTCCAACTCACCACAGAAACCAGATACGCAGTATTTT. Its protein is CASSSNSPQKPDTQYF.